The next 9 T cell receptor beta chains were all read from a single sample in a study of blood T cell repertoires in COVID-19. Sequenced by immunoSEQ multiplex PCR; TCRdb stores in-frame clones only, minus some. Of around 190,000 clones in the sample, around 86% were seen once. Source material: peripheral blood. The source of these receptors is a man in his fifties or sixties with active or convalescent COVID-19.

Of note for this clone: An end of the junction differs from the germline gene, which may be a read error. As DNA, the CDR3 is TGTGCCACCAGTGATCCGGGACAGACCTATCGCTACACCTTC. Translating it yields CATSDPGQTYRYTF. This chain links TRBV24-1 with TRBJ1-2, with 7 bases aligning to TRBD1. CDR1 is KGHDR, CDR2 SFDVKD, per germline. CDR3 length equals 14 residues.

The chain employs TRBV18 and TRBJ2-1; 9 positions match TRBD2. The V gene's germline CDR1 is KGHSH and CDR2 LQKENI. Unmatched junction bases numbered 5, after V lost 0 bases and J lost 5 bases. There are 16 residues in the CDR3. The CDR3 spells CASSPPWREGHNEQFF. Here the CDR3 DNA reads TGTGCCAGCTCACCACCATGGCGGGAGGGCCACAATGAGCAGTTCTTC.

The chain has TRBV12-3 or TRBV12-4 and TRBJ2-1; D not certain. The CDR3 consists of 12 residues. V was cut by 5 bases and J by 8 bases, with 10 bases left in between. The CDR3 DNA reads as TGTGCCAGCAGTAAAACACGGGATGAGCAGTTCTTC. This encodes CASSKTRDEQFF.

V gene TRBV5-4 combines with J gene TRBJ1-1; 8 positions match TRBD1. J lost 1 base, V lost 4 bases, and 6 bases had no gene match. Germline CDR1 and CDR2: SGHNT and YYREEE (reference sequence). CDR3 length equals 15 residues. This CDR3 is CASSPRTGTNTEAFF. Written as DNA, the CDR3 is TGTGCCAGCAGCCCGAGGACAGGGACGAACACTGAAGCTTTCTTT. Full variable domain (outside the CDR3, taken from reference TRBV5-4 and TRBJ1-1): ETGVTQSPTHLIKTRGQQVTLRCSSQSGHNTVSWYQQALGQGPQFIFQYYREEENGRGNFPPRFSGLQFPNYSSELNVNALELDDSALYLCASSPRTGTNTEAFFGQGTRLTVV.

This clone has just a few counts. The V call is TRBV9, the J call TRBJ2-7; 11 bases line up with TRBD2. J lost 7 bases, V lost 4 bases, and 13 bases had no gene match. Germline V lookup: CDR1 SGDLS, CDR2 YYNGEE. The CDR3 consists of 16 residues. The CDR3 DNA sequence: TGTGCCAGCAGCCCAGACCTTCTAGCGGGAGGATGGGAGCAGTACTTC. Amino acids: CASSPDLLAGGWEQYF.

The chain employs TRBV3-1 (or the pseudogene TRBV3-2) and TRBJ2-6; TRBD2 matches at 13 bases. Germline loops: CDR1 LGHDT, CDR2 YNNKEL (reference sequence). V lost 1 base to trimming and J lost 0 bases; unmatched junction nucleotides: 12. The CDR3 consists of 22 residues. CDR3 sequence: CASSQVHPLLAGGPSGANVLTF. CDR3 DNA sequence: TGTGCCAGCAGCCAAGTTCACCCCTTACTAGCGGGAGGGCCCTCTGGGGCCAACGTCCTGACTTTC.

This clone was counted only a few times. V is TRBV29-1 and J is TRBJ2-5; the match to TRBD2 covers 7 bases. V lost 3 bases and J lost 0; bases outside the gene matches: 4. CDR1 and CDR2 from the germline V gene are SQVTM and ANQGSEA. This CDR3 comprises 14 residues. CDR3 bases: TGCAGCGTTGACCAGCGGGATTACCAAGAGACCCAGTACTTC. It specifies CSVDQRDYQETQYF.

The genes are TRBV18 and TRBJ1-1; 9 positions match TRBD1. This CDR3 contains 13 residues. CDR1 is KGHSH and CDR2 is LQKENI in the germline V gene. After removal of 4 bases from V and 6 bases from J, the junction contained 3 bases not matched to a gene. CDR3 DNA: TGTGCCAGCTCACTCCGGGACAGGGCTGAAGCTTTCTTT. Protein sequence: CASSLRDRAEAFF.

The V and J genes are TRBV9 and TRBJ2-1; the match to TRBD2 covers 9 bases. CDR1 is SGDLS, CDR2 YYNGEE, per germline. This CDR3 is built from 15 residues. The trim removed 0 bases at V and 9 bases at J, leaving 7 bases unmatched. The CDR3 protein is CASSVEAGGGREQFF. For the CDR3, the DNA is TGTGCCAGCAGCGTAGAGGCGGGAGGGGGTCGTGAGCAGTTCTTC.